Below, 14 T cell receptor beta chains from the same sample are listed, as sequenced in a study of T cells after yellow fever vaccination. TCRdb processed the 5' RACE reads anew with MiXCR; each CDR3 protein has one entry. The sample holds around 4,800 distinct CDR3 sequences, under 10% seen once. Source: PBMCs, either bulk or a sorted T-cell subset (CD4+, CD8+, memory, or dextramer-sorted; not recorded which), taken 15 days after the yellow fever booster vaccination. The source of these receptors is a man aged 25 to 40 who received the YFV17D yellow fever vaccine.

This clonotype is labeled as medium-sized. This CDR3 reads CASSDGSNYGYTF. CDR3 DNA sequence: TGTGCCAGCAGTGACGGCAGTAACTATGGCTACACCTTC. The V and J genes are TRBV2 and TRBJ1-2; D is uncertain. The CDR3 contains 13 residues. V lost 3 bases and J lost 1, with 6 bases in between. Germline CDR1 SNHLY, CDR2 FYNNEI.

This rearrangement joins TRBV11-2 to TRBJ2-1; D may match TRBD1 or TRBD2 (6 bases each). Trimming stripped 6 bases from V and 9 bases from J, with 18 bases between. Germline assignment: CDR1 SGHAT and CDR2 FQNNGV. The CDR3 length is 14 residues. In DNA, the CDR3 is TGTGCCAGCAGACGGGGGCCTTCCCGGAGTGAGCAGTTCTTC. Translation gives CASRRGPSRSEQFF.

This clonotype was seen a few times. The CDR3 region has the DNA TGTGCCAGCAGCACCGGGACAGGGGGCAGTGGCTACACCTTC. Protein product: CASSTGTGGSGYTF. The rearrangement links TRBV11-2 to TRBJ1-2; TRBD1 matches at 12 bases. V lost 5 bases to trimming and J lost 7 bases; unmatched junction nucleotides: 5. The germline V gene has CDR1 SGHAT and CDR2 FQNNGV. CDR3 size: 14 residues. Together with reference TRBV11-2 and TRBJ1-2, the CDR3 gives the full variable domain: EAGVAQSPRYKIIEKRQSVAFWCNPISGHATLYWYQQILGQGPKLLIQFQNNGVVDDSQLPKDRFSAERLKGVDSTLKIQPAKLEDSAVYLCASSTGTGGSGYTFGSGTRLTVV.

This clonotype is termed medium-sized. This chain uses TRBV5-1 with TRBJ2-3, with D perhaps matching TRBD2 (5 bases). The CDR3 is 15 residues long. The ends were cut back, 2 bases at V and 3 bases at J, with 13 bases in the middle. In germline, CDR1 is SGHRS, CDR2 YFSETQ. The CDR3 here is CASSLTGSSTDTQYF. CDR3 in DNA: TGCGCCAGCAGCTTAACTGGGAGTTCGACAGATACGCAGTATTTT. Variable domain in full (rest from reference TRBV5-1 and TRBJ2-3): KAGVTQTPRYLIKTRGQQVTLSCSPISGHRSVSWYQQTPGQGLQFLFEYFSETQRNKGNFPGRFSGRQFSNSRSEMNVSTLELGDSALYLCASSLTGSSTDTQYFGPGTRLTVL.

This clonotype ranks as medium-sized. The gene calls are TRBV30 and TRBJ2-2; D is ambiguous. Trimming removed 6 bases at V and 0 bases at J, with 11 bases between. CDR1 GTSNPN and CDR2 SVGIG come from the germline V gene (reference sequence). This CDR3 region has 14 residues. The DNA of the CDR3 is TGTGCCTGTACCAGTACCGCGAACACCGGGGAGCTGTTTTTT. As protein: CACTSTANTGELFF.

This clonotype is medium-sized within its sample. The rearrangement joins TRBV20-1 to TRBJ1-1; tentatively, D is TRBD1 (6 bases). The CDR3 is 14 residues long. Trimming left V 0 bases short and J 1 base short, with 9 bases between. Germline assignment: CDR1 DFQATT and CDR2 SNEGSKA (reference sequence). The DNA for the CDR3 is TGCAGTGCTAGAGACCCGGACAGGAACACTGAAGCTTTCTTT. This gives the protein CSARDPDRNTEAFF.

In its sample, this clonotype ranks as medium-sized. The chain uses TRBV12-3 or TRBV12-4 and TRBJ1-1; tentative D call: TRBD1 (6 bases). V shed 6 bases and J shed 10 bases, with 15 bases lying between them. The CDR3 length is 12 residues. In DNA, the CDR3 is TGTGCCAGCAGCTTGGGGGCCTGGCCAGCTTTCTTT. Translated: CASSLGAWPAFF.

By share, this clonotype ranks as medium-sized. This chain joins TRBV29-1 and TRBJ2-4; the D gene is possibly TRBD2 (5 bases). The CDR3 totals 12 residues. Germline values: CDR1 SQVTM, CDR2 ANQGSEA. V gave up 4 bases and J gave up 5 bases, with 9 bases separating them. CDR3 loop: CSVALAQNIQYF. The CDR3 DNA reads TGCAGCGTTGCCCTAGCACAAAACATTCAGTACTTC.

By proportion, this clonotype is medium-sized. The gene calls are TRBV2 and TRBJ2-1, with 7 bases aligning to TRBD2. Germline trimming cut 7 bases from V and 12 bases from J; bases unmatched to any gene: 15. This CDR3 comprises 14 residues. Germline V gives CDR1 SNHLY, CDR2 FYNNEI. In DNA, the CDR3 is TGTGCCAGCATCCCAACGGTAGTACGGGAGGCGCAGTTCTTC. This encodes CASIPTVVREAQFF.

This clonotype is judged medium-sized. The genes are TRBV27 and TRBJ2-1; 7 nucleotides line up with TRBD1. There are 16 residues in the CDR3. Trimming took 5 bases from V and 4 from J; bases not matched to a gene: 11. Germline V CDR1 and CDR2: MNHEY, SMNVEV (reference sequence). CDR3 in amino acids: CASSPQMGQFYNEQFF. CDR3 nucleotide sequence: TGTGCCAGCAGTCCACAGATGGGACAGTTTTACAATGAGCAGTTCTTC.

By proportion, this clonotype is medium-sized (0.01 to 0.1%). The rearrangement joins TRBV4-3 to TRBJ2-5; TRBD2 matches at 7 bases. V was pared by 5 bases and J by 5 bases, with 11 bases of the junction left unmatched. Germline assignment: CDR1 LGHNA and CDR2 YSLEER. The CDR3 sequence is 15 residues long. CDR3 residues: CASSSAGGRGETQYF. Written as DNA, the CDR3 is TGCGCCAGCAGCTCCGCCGGCGGGAGAGGGGAGACCCAGTACTTC.

By share, this clonotype counts as medium-sized. The chain carries TRBV30 and TRBJ1-5; the D is unclear. The germline gives CDR1 GTSNPN, CDR2 SVGIG (reference sequence). V was clipped by 2 bases and J by 0 bases, with 8 bases between them. The CDR3 contains 14 residues. The CDR3 nucleotides read TGTGCCTGGAGTTCTCGGATTAGCAATCAGCCCCAGCATTTT. Its protein is CAWSSRISNQPQHF.

This clonotype is categorized as medium-sized (0.01 to 0.1%). The genes are TRBV12-3 or TRBV12-4 and TRBJ2-1; 10 positions match TRBD2. V was pared by 5 bases and J by 10 bases, with 5 bases of the junction left unmatched. CDR3 length equals 13 residues. CDR3 in amino acids: CASSVKGLAEQFF. In DNA form, the CDR3 reads TGTGCCAGCAGTGTCAAGGGACTAGCGGAGCAGTTCTTC.

This clonotype is categorized as medium-sized. The chain has TRBV7-8 and TRBJ1-3; no definite D call. The V end lost 9 bases, the J end lost 2 bases, and 11 bases lay between the germline ends. The CDR3 has 13 amino acids. Germline V gives CDR1 SGHVS, CDR2 FQNEAQ. CDR3 DNA: TGTGCCAGTAACATGGCAGCTGGAAACACCATATATTTT. It codes for CASNMAAGNTIYF. Full variable domain (outside the CDR3, taken from reference TRBV7-8 and TRBJ1-3): GAGVSQSPRYKVAKRGQDVALRCDPISGHVSLFWYQQALGQGPEFLTYFQNEAQLDKSGLPSDRFFAERPEGSVSTLKIQRTQQEDSAVYLCASNMAAGNTIYFGEGSWLTVV.